This T cell receptor (beta chain) was found in a study of identical twins (dated by TCRdb to the mid-2010s). Background for the entire study: The study deep-sequenced TCR alpha and beta repertoires from monozygotic twins, unrelated adults of various ages and cord blood to test whether fetal clonotypes persist. To rule out contamination, replicate twin experiments were performed at different times with different library preparation protocols. Study-level results and caveats: Compared with coincidental sharing between unrelated individuals, out-of-frame TCR alpha sequences shared between twins showed an excess of sequences with low generation probability. In monozygotic twins, out-of-frame TCR alpha sharing was systematically underestimated by recombination models, although the models agreed with sharing between unrelated individuals. Fewer insertions were carried by abundant cord blood beta clonotypes; a weaker similar trend was observed in young adult naive repertoires, while no such trend was observed in memory repertoires. Excess twin sharing in beta out-of-frame sequences was weaker because fewer shared sequences lowered the signal-to-noise ratio. Because the same donors could not be followed over many years, conclusions were based on cross-sectional statistical analysis. Invariant T cells such as MAIT and iNKT could partly confound zero-insertion analyses, although diverse VJ usage argued against such confounding for most clonotypes.

All donors were healthy Caucasians. Three pairs of female monozygotic twins, all aged 18 to 29 years, were included in the twin cohort. Positive isolation kits from Invitrogen were used to isolate the CD4+ and CD8+ T cell populations. A few counts support this clonotype. The clone's antigen remains unknown. Per-nucleotide qualities are absent, and no much larger clonotype sits a single base away. The library was produced with 5' RACE. For sequencing, an Illumina HiSeq 2000 was employed. Template switching added a universal primer binding site, and the final cDNA carried a unique molecular identifier that allowed TCR cDNA molecules to be counted accurately. Specific primers in the conserved constant-segment region were used to synthesize first-strand cDNA for the TCR alpha and beta chains. To control for contamination, every cDNA library was double barcoded, receiving both a SMART-Mk sample barcode and Illumina barcodes. TruSeq adapter sequences along with Illumina sample barcodes were introduced in two successive PCR steps. The Illumina HiSeq platform was used with custom primers to sequence TCR alpha and beta cDNA libraries. As for the authors' bioinformatics: MiGEC was used to process raw reads and extract unique molecular identifiers, and MiXCR was used to find CDR3 positions. Recombination models were inferred per individual with the repgenHMM and IGoR tools using an EM algorithm. Shared clonotypes were analyzed with the tcR package in R, and sharing was normalized by the product of cloneset sizes. To study raw recombination without the effects of thymic and clonal selection, out-of-frame nonproductive sequences were analyzed. TCRdb took the public reads, trimmed them with fastp at Q25, ran MiXCR for clone calling and kept in-frame beta chains. Rows with one shared CDR3 protein collapse into an entry with the most common genes and DNA. These V and J calls rely on TCRdb rather than the paper's analysis. The sample records some 230,000 distinct CDR3 sequences, around 6.5% of which are singletons. Jointly, the top ten make up roughly 15% of the sample.

Another study also made use of these data, one on T cells expressing NK-cell markers. The second paper states: Three sorted T-cell subsets (CD3+CD56+NKG2C+, CD3+CD56+NKG2C- and CD3+CD56-NKG2C+) from about 8 donors had their TCR beta-chain repertoires profiled. Of the eight sequenced donors, seven were found to be HCMV-seropositive and one was found to be HCMV-seronegative. In several experiments an anti-gammadeltaTCR antibody was added to restrict sorting to alphabetaTCR-expressing T cells. In over 5 donors, the dominant CD3+CD56+NKG2C+ clonotypes were among the top 10 CD8+ clonotypes and accounted for 1.0-7.0% of CD8+ T cells. Those dominant clonotypes were again the most abundant among CD3+CD56-NKG2C+ cells in a few donors, at about 25-60.1%. Whether the expanded NKG2C-expressing T cell clones were specific for HCMV antigens remained unclear. The eight sequenced donors were randomly selected healthy volunteers, three men and five women. HCMV-specific IgG was detected in serum with a commercial ELISA kit to determine HCMV serostatus. Reads were demultiplexed and grouped by UMI with MIGEC, and clonotypes were assembled and quantified with MiTCR. To exclude erroneous sequences, only TCR cDNA sequences supported by at least two reads were retained. The tcR package was used for downstream repertoire analysis, with clonotypes matched between fractions based on CDR3 nucleotide sequence plus V segment. VDJmatch was used to annotate antigen specificity against VDJdb, with one amino acid substitution in CDR3 allowed.

The clonotype comes from a woman aged 18-29 years in good health. Sequenced material: CD8+ T cells sorted from blood.

The nucleotide sequence reads as follows: TGTGCCAGCAGTTTGACAGCGGGCTCCACCTACGAGCAGTACTTC. It translates to CASSLTAGSTYEQYF. The chain couples TRBV27 to TRBJ2-7, and the D gene may be TRBD2, 6 bases matching. The CDR3 has 15 amino acids, counting the end cysteine and phenylalanine. CDR3 DNA only is kept here, 45 bases in frame from base 1. Per the germline V gene (reference sequence), MNHEY is the CDR1 and SMNVEV is the CDR2. At the junction V is shortened by 3 bases and J by 2 bases, with 14 bases in between.